The clone carrying this T cell receptor (beta chain) was seen only once. The antigen is undetermined. This sample was included in a study of T cell repertoires in cytomegalovirus infection. Study results and caveats: Identification of carriers of CMV plus the relevant HLA was achieved through cumulative public TCR beta family frequency.

V was shortened by 2 bases and J by 2 bases, with 13 bases between the two germline ends. The CDR3 covers 15 residues. The germline gives CDR1 SGHVT, CDR2 SQSDAQ. MiXCR, applied by TCRdb to the reads, yields one record per CDR3 protein. The sample consists of some 400,000 distinct CDR3 sequences, approximately 18% of them appearing once. This chain joins TRBV7-4 and TRBJ2-7, with a weak D call TRBD2 (6 bases). This receptor was taken from a human donor in good health (CMV status not recorded). Some clones in this sample may be carry-over from other donors' samples. Sample: PBMCs. This CDR3 is CASSLSTAGPYEQYF. The CDR3 bases are TGTGCCAGCAGCTTATCGACGGCGGGGCCCTACGAGCAGTACTTC.